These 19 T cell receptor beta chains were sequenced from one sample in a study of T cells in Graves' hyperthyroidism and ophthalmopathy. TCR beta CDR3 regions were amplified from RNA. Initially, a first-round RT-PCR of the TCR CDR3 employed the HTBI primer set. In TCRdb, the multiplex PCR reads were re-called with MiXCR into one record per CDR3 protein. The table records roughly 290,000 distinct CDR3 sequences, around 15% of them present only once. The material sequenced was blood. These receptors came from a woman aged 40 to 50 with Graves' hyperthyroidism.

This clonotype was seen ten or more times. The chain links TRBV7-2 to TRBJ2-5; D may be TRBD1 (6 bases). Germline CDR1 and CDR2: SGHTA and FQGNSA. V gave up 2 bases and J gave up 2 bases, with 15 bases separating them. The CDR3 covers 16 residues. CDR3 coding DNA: TGTGCCAGCAGCTTATCGTTCGGGCAGGGGCAAGAGACCCAGTACTTC. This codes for CASSLSFGQGQETQYF.

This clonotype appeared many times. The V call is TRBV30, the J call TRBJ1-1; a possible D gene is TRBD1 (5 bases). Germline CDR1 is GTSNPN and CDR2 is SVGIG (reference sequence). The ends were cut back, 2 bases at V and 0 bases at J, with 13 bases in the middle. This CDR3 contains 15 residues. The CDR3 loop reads CAWSFAGSLNTEAFF. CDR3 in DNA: TGTGCCTGGAGTTTTGCAGGGTCCCTGAACACTGAAGCTTTCTTT. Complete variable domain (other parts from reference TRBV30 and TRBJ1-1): SQTIHQWPATLVQPVGSPLSLECTVEGTSNPNLYWYRQAAGRGLQLLFYSVGIGQISSEVPQNLSASRPQDRQFILSSKKLLLSDSGFYLCAWSFAGSLNTEAFFGQGTRLTVV.

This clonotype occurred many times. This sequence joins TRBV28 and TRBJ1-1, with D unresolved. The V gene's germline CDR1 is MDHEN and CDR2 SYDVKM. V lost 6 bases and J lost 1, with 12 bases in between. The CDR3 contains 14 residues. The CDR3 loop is CASRPSLRNTEAFF. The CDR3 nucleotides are TGTGCCAGCAGACCCTCCCTAAGGAACACTGAAGCTTTCTTT.

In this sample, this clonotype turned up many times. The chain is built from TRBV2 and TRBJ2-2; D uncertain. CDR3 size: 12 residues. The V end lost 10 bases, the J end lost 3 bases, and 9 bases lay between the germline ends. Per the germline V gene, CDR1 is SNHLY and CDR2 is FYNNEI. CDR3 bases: TGTGCCACCCTACAAGACACCGGGGAGCTGTTTTTT. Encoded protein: CATLQDTGELFF.

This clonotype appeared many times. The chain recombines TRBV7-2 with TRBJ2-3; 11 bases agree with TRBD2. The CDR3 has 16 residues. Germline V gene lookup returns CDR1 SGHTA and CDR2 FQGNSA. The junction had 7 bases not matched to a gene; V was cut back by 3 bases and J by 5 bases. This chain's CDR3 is CASSFYSGRAVDTQYF. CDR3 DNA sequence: TGTGCCAGCAGCTTCTATAGCGGGAGGGCCGTAGATACGCAGTATTTT.

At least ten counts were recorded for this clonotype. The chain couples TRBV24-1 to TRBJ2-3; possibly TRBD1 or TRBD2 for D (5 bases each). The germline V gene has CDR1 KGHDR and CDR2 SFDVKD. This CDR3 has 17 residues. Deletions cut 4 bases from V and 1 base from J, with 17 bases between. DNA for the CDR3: TGTGCCACCAGTGACGCCAGCCGTGGGGGAGGCACAGATACGCAGTATTTT. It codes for CATSDASRGGGTDTQYF.

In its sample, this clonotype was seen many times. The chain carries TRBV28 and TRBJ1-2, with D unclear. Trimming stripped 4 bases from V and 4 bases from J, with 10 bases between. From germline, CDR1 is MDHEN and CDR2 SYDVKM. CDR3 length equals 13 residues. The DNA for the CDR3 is TGTGCCAGCAGTTCCGGTCTATCCTATGGCTACACCTTC. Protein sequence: CASSSGLSYGYTF.

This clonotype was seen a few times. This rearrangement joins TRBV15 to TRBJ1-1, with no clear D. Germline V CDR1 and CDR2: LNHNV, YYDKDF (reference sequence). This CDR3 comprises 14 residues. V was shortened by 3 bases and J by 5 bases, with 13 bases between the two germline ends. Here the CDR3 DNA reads TGTGCCACCAGCAGTAGAAAAGGGAGAACTGAAGCTTTCTTT. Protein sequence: CATSSRKGRTEAFF.

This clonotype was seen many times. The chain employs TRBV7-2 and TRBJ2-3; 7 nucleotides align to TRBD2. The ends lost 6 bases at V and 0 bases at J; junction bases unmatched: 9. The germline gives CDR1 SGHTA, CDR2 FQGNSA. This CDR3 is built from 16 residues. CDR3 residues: CASRRGLAASTDTQYF. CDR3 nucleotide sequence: TGTGCCAGCAGACGAGGGCTAGCGGCAAGCACAGATACGCAGTATTTT.

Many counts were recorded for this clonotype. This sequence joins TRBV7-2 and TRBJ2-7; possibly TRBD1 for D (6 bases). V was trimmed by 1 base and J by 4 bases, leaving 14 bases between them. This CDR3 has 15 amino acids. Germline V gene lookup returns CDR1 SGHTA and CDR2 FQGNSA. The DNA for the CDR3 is TGTGCCAGCAGCTTAGATGCGACAGGTGCTTACGAGCAGTACTTC. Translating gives CASSLDATGAYEQYF.

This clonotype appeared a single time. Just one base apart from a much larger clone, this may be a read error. CDR3 DNA: TGTGCCAGCAGGAGACTAGCGGGAGTCGGGTACGAGCAGGACTTC. Protein sequence: CASRRLAGVGYEQDF. The chain joins TRBV13 to TRBJ2-7, with 12 positions matching TRBD2. The CDR3 totals 15 residues. CDR1 is PRHDT, CDR2 FYEKMQ, per germline (reference sequence).

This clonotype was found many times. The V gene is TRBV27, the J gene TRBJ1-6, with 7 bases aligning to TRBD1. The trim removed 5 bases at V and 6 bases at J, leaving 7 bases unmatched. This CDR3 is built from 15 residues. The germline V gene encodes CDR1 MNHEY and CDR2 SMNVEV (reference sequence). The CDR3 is CASSPRDSLNSPLHF. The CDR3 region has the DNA TGTGCCAGCAGTCCCAGGGACAGTCTTAATTCACCCCTCCACTTT.

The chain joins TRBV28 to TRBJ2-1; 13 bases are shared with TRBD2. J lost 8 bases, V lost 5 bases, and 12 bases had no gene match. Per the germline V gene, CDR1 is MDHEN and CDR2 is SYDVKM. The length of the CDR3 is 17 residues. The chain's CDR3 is CASSPIGLAGVVDEQFF. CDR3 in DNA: TGTGCCAGCAGTCCTATCGGACTAGCGGGAGTTGTAGATGAGCAGTTCTTC.

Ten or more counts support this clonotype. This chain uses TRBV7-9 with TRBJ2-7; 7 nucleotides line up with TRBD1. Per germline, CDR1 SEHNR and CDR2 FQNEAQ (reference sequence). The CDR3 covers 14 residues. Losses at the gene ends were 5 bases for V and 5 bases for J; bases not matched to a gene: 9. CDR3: CASSARDSPNEQYF. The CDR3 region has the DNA TGTGCCAGCAGCGCCCGGGACAGTCCCAACGAGCAGTACTTC.

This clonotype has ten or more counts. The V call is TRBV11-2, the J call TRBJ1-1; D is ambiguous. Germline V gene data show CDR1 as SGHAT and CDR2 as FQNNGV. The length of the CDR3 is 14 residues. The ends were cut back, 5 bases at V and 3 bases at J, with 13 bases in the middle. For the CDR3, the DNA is TGTGCCAGCAGCCGAGGCGCCTCTTACACTGAAGCTTTCTTT. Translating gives CASSRGASYTEAFF.

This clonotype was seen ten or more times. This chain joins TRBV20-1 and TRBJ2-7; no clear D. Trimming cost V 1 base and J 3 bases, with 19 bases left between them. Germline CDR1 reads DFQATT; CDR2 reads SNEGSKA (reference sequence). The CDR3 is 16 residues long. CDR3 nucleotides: TGCAGTGCTAGAGGTCCTTCAACAATCCTAGACTACGAGCAGTACTTC. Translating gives CSARGPSTILDYEQYF.

As DNA, the CDR3 is TGTGCCAGCAGTTCGACTAGCGGGTCGCAGTATTTT. Its protein product is CASSSTSGSQYF. The V and J genes are TRBV6-1 and TRBJ2-3; 10 positions agree with TRBD2. The V segment lost 5 bases and the J segment 10 bases; nucleotides outside the gene matches: 3. There are 12 residues in the CDR3. Germline V lookup: CDR1 MNHNS, CDR2 SASEGT.

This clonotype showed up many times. CDR3 sequence: CASSAQRISNQPQHF. The CDR3 DNA reads TGTGCCAGCAGTGCCCAACGGATTAGCAATCAGCCCCAGCATTTT. The rearrangement joins TRBV2 to TRBJ1-5; D gene ambiguous. Trimming pared 4 bases from V and 0 bases from J, leaving 10 bases between. This CDR3 is 15 amino acids long. In germline, CDR1 is SNHLY, CDR2 FYNNEI.

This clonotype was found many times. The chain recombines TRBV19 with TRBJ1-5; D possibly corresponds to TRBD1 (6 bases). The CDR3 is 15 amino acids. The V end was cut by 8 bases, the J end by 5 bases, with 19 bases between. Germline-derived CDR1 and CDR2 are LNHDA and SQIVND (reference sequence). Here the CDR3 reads CASGATTGSYQPQHF. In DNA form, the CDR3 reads TGTGCCAGTGGGGCAACAACAGGGTCGTATCAGCCCCAGCATTTT. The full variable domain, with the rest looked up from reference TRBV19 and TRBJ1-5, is DGGITQSPKYLFRKEGQNVTLSCEQNLNHDAMYWYRQDPGQGLRLIYYSQIVNDFQKGDIAEGYSVSREKKESFPLTVTSAQKNPTAFYLCASGATTGSYQPQHFGDGTRLSIL.